This T cell receptor (beta chain) was documented in a study of beta chain features in type 1 diabetes. In the study overall: In age, gender and cell yields, patients were similar to healthy donors.

The whole isolated RNA underwent reverse transcription, so sequencing captured expressed TCRB transcripts. Method: immunoSEQ multiplex PCR; TCRdb's copy keeps in-frame clones and lacks some. The table lists roughly 300,000 clones, about a tenth of them singletons, with more than 0.8% in the top ten. Trimming cost V 5 bases and J 6 bases, with 17 bases left between them. Germline CDR1 is MNHNY and CDR2 is SVGAGI (reference sequence). This CDR3 is 15 amino acids long. Study observations and caveats: Short templates might get an advantage during PCR, and this would be equal in patients and controls. Moderate but significant shortening of TCRB CDR3s was recorded in all four CD4+ subsets from Type 1 diabetes patients. When cDNA is sequenced, cells with high TCR expression could be over-represented.

Remarks on this clone: Its cognate antigen is unknown.

The sequencing input was central memory CD4+ T cells from blood. The clonotype originates from a man younger than 40 with type 1 diabetes. The genes are TRBV6-6 and TRBJ1-5, with D unresolved. The DNA of the CDR3 is TGTGCCAGCAGTCCGGGGTCTTCGGCAGGTCAGCCCCAGCATTTT. The encoded protein is CASSPGSSAGQPQHF.